The next 29 T cell receptor beta chains were all read from a single sample in a study of blood T cell repertoires in COVID-19. The data were produced by immunoSEQ multiplex PCR, yet TCRdb's version contains in-frame clones alone and is incomplete. The sample yields approximately 210,000 clones, 86% seen once. The sequenced sample consisted of peripheral blood. These receptors originate from a man aged 25 to 40 who had recovered from COVID-19.

About this clone: The junction departs from germline at one end; a sequencing error may be responsible. The rearrangement joins TRBV6-5 to TRBJ2-3; possibly TRBD2 for D (6 bases). The CDR3 spans 15 residues. The germline CDR1 and CDR2 sequences are MNHEY and SVGAGI. The CDR3 reads CAGSYFSGGTDTQYF. In DNA, the CDR3 is TGTGCCGGCAGTTACTTTAGCGGAGGCACAGATACGCAGTATTTT.

V gene TRBV11-2 combines with J gene TRBJ1-5; D perhaps matches TRBD1 (5 bases). Germline assignment: CDR1 SGHAT and CDR2 FQNNGV. The CDR3 sequence is 17 residues long. Trimming took 2 bases from V and 0 from J, leaving 14 bases between them. DNA of the CDR3: TGTGCCAGCAGCTTAAGACGACAGCCCTATAGCAATCAGCCCCAGCATTTT. This gives the protein CASSLRRQPYSNQPQHF.

DNA for the CDR3: TGTGCCAGCAGTGAAGGAAAAGGGAGAGTGGATGGCTACACCTTC. As protein: CASSEGKGRVDGYTF. This chain connects TRBV6-1 to TRBJ1-2; D unresolved. The CDR3 is 15 residues long. V was shortened by 1 base and J by 6 bases, with 15 bases between the two germline ends. Looked up from germline, CDR1 is MNHNS and CDR2 is SASEGT.

The V call is TRBV11-2, the J call TRBJ2-4, with 10 bases fitting TRBD1. The CDR3 extends over 14 amino acids. V lost 6 bases, J lost 7 bases, and 6 bases stayed unmatched. Germline CDR1 reads SGHAT; CDR2 reads FQNNGV. CDR3 in DNA: TGTGCCAGCAGGTCGGGACAGGGGTTGAACATTCAGTACTTC. It is translated as CASRSGQGLNIQYF.

J is TRBJ1-1 and V is TRBV10-1, with D uncertain. The CDR3 has 13 amino acids. The ends were cut back, 3 bases at V and 1 base at J, with 6 bases in the middle. Germline loops: CDR1 WNHNN, CDR2 SYGVQD (reference sequence). The CDR3 DNA follows: TGCGCCAGCAGTGATCCTCCGAACACTGAAGCTTTCTTT. Translated: CASSDPPNTEAFF.

The rearrangement uses TRBV12-3 or TRBV12-4 and TRBJ1-2; unclear D gene. Between the trimmed V and J ends, which lost 5 bases and 6 bases, there was a span of 10 bases. The CDR3 length is 12 residues. Written as DNA, the CDR3 is TGTGCCAGCAGTAAGGACTTAGATGGCTACACCTTC. It specifies CASSKDLDGYTF.

This chain uses TRBV14 with TRBJ2-2, with TRBD2 identical over 7 bases. This CDR3 contains 17 residues. Per germline, CDR1 SGHDN and CDR2 FVKESK. V was clipped by 0 bases and J by 4 bases; unmatched bases: 8. For the CDR3, the DNA is TGTGCCAGCAGCCAAGATCGGCTAGCGGAGAGCACCGGGGAGCTGTTTTTT. It yields the protein CASSQDRLAESTGELFF.

This sequence joins TRBV18 and TRBJ2-1, with D perhaps TRBD1 (7 bases). Germline V gene lookup returns CDR1 KGHSH and CDR2 LQKENI. This CDR3 is built from 17 residues. Trimming took 0 bases from V and 6 from J, leaving 18 bases between them. CDR3 in DNA: TGTGCCAGCTCACCACCGCCTCATAACAGGGGAGGCAATGAGCAGTTCTTC. Translation: CASSPPPHNRGGNEQFF.

The rearrangement joins TRBV4-2 to TRBJ2-3; D perhaps matches TRBD2 (5 bases). Germline loops: CDR1 LGHNA, CDR2 YNFKEQ. Trimming pared 0 bases from V and 3 bases from J, leaving 13 bases between. The CDR3 consists of 16 residues. The CDR3 DNA follows: TGTGCCAGCAGCCAAGAGGGCCTCCGCGGGACAGATACGCAGTATTTT. Translating it yields CASSQEGLRGTDTQYF.

This clone was picked up one time. This chain connects TRBV7-5 to TRBJ2-1; TRBD2 reflects the table's D call only, with no check against the DNA. TRBV7-5 corresponds to a pseudogene. The CDR3 length is 16 residues. As DNA, the CDR3 is TGTGTCAGAAGCTTAGGGTTACTAGCGGGGGTTAATGAGCAGTTCTTC. Encoded protein: CVRSLGLLAGVNEQFF.

The V call is TRBV5-4, the J call TRBJ2-1, with 12 bases identical to TRBD2. The germline CDR1 and CDR2 sequences are SGHNT and YYREEE (reference sequence). Trimming at V came to 0 bases and at J to 10 bases, leaving 5 bases not matched to a gene. The CDR3 sequence is 15 residues long. CDR3 sequence (DNA): TGTGCCAGCAGCTTGGGACTAGCGGGGGTCAGCGAGCAGTTCTTC. The encoded protein is CASSLGLAGVSEQFF.

This sequence joins TRBV9 and TRBJ1-4; D may be TRBD1 (5 bases). V dropped 0 bases and J dropped 7 bases, with 13 bases sitting between them. Germline loops: CDR1 SGDLS, CDR2 YYNGEE. This CDR3 is 15 amino acids long. CDR3 coding DNA: TGTGCCAGCAGCGTAGAAGGGGAATGGGCTGAAAAACTGTTTTTT. Protein product: CASSVEGEWAEKLFF. The full variable domain, in which reference TRBV9 and TRBJ1-4 provide the parts outside the CDR3, is DSGVTQTPKHLITATGQRVTLRCSPRSGDLSVYWYQQSLDQGLQFLIQYYNGEERAKGNILERFSAQQFPDLHSELNLSSLELGDSALYFCASSVEGEWAEKLFFGSGTQLSVL.

The J gene is TRBJ2-1, the V gene TRBV12-3 or TRBV12-4; D gene unclear. The CDR3 covers 13 residues. The V and J ends lost 6 bases and 0 bases respectively, with 6 bases between them. The CDR3 reads CASRADSYNEQFF. CDR3 DNA: TGTGCCAGCAGGGCGGACTCCTACAATGAGCAGTTCTTC.

This sequence joins TRBV5-8 and TRBJ2-7; 8 nucleotides align to TRBD2. The germline V gene encodes CDR1 SGHTS and CDR2 YDEGEE. This CDR3 is built from 17 residues. V was clipped by 4 bases and J by 0 bases; unmatched bases: 12. The CDR3 here is CASSHRGGAYSSYEQYF. For the CDR3, the DNA is TGTGCCAGCAGCCACCGGGGGGGGGCCTATAGCTCCTACGAGCAGTACTTC. The full variable domain, with the rest looked up from reference TRBV5-8 and TRBJ2-7, is EAGVTQSPTHLIKTRGQQATLRCSPISGHTSVYWYQQALGLGLQFLLWYDEGEERNRGNFPPRFSGRQFPNYSSELNVNALELEDSALYLCASSHRGGAYSSYEQYFGPGTRLTVT.

Notes on this clone: The junction differs from germline at one of its ends, possibly a read error. The J gene is TRBJ2-5, the V gene TRBV2; 7 bases fit TRBD2. The CDR3 is made up of 15 amino acids. CDR1 is SNHLY, CDR2 FYNNEI, per germline. DNA of the CDR3: TGTGCCAGCAGCCCCGCACCGGGGGGTCAAGGGACCCAGTACTTC. It encodes CASSPAPGGQGTQYF. Supplemented by reference TRBV2 and TRBJ2-5, the full variable domain reads EPEVTQTPSHQVTQMGQEVILRCVPISNHLYFYWYRQILGQKVEFLVSFYNNEISEKSEIFDDQFSVERPDGSNFTLKIRSTKLEDSAMYFCASSPAPGGQGTQYFGPGTRLLVL.

The V call is TRBV3-1 (or the pseudogene TRBV3-2), the J call TRBJ2-2; 10 bases are shared with TRBD2. This CDR3 has 19 amino acids. With 1 base clipped from V and 3 bases from J, the junction kept 11 bases outside the gene matches. From germline, CDR1 is LGHDT and CDR2 YNNKEL (reference sequence). The CDR3 loop is CASSQGEAGGPSYTGELFF. The CDR3 coding sequence is TGTGCCAGCAGCCAAGGCGAAGCGGGGGGGCCTAGTTACACCGGGGAGCTGTTTTTT.

The chain uses TRBV4-1 and TRBJ1-1, with a weak D call TRBD1 (5 bases). Trimming left V 4 bases short and J 1 base short, with 10 bases between. Germline V gives CDR1 MGHRA, CDR2 YSYEKL. This CDR3 spans 14 amino acids. The CDR3 here is CASSLAGGNTEAFF. The CDR3 bases are TGCGCCAGCAGCCTCGCCGGGGGGAACACTGAAGCTTTCTTT.

The rearrangement uses TRBV6-2 or TRBV6-3 and TRBJ2-1, with D perhaps matching TRBD2 (5 bases). Trimming took 3 bases from V and 5 from J, leaving 17 bases between them. Germline CDR1 MNHEY, CDR2 SVGEGT. The CDR3 spans 16 residues. CDR3 protein: CASSYPWTGINNEQFF. CDR3 bases: TGTGCCAGCAGTTATCCCTGGACCGGGATCAACAATGAGCAGTTCTTC.

V gene TRBV27 combines with J gene TRBJ2-7; 9 nucleotides match TRBD1. The germline V gene encodes CDR1 MNHEY and CDR2 SMNVEV (reference sequence). The CDR3 covers 14 residues. V shed 5 bases, J shed 6 bases, and the junction held 8 bases outside the gene matches. In DNA form, the CDR3 reads TGTGCCAGCAGTCCTTGGACAGGGGAGGCCGAGCAGTACTTC. Translating gives CASSPWTGEAEQYF.

The V and J genes are TRBV10-3 and TRBJ1-4; 10 bases align to TRBD1. In germline, CDR1 is ENHRY, CDR2 SYGVKD. CDR3 length equals 15 residues. The V and J ends lost 6 bases and 8 bases, in that order; junction bases with no gene match: 9. The CDR3 region has the DNA TGTGCCATCAGCGAGGGGACAGGGGACGACGAAAAACTGTTTTTT. Encoded protein: CAISEGTGDDEKLFF.

The J gene is TRBJ1-1, the V gene TRBV7-2; D unresolved. The CDR3 is 15 amino acids. Trimming stripped 1 base from V and 0 bases from J, with 9 bases between. Germline-derived CDR1 and CDR2 are SGHTA and FQGNSA. The CDR3 reads CASSLDIRMNTEAFF. CDR3 bases: TGTGCCAGCAGCTTAGATATCAGGATGAACACTGAAGCTTTCTTT.

This clone was recorded once. The V and J genes are TRBV9 and TRBJ2-7; 7 positions agree with TRBD1. This CDR3 comprises 13 residues. Germline V gene data show CDR1 as SGDLS and CDR2 as YYNGEE. With 7 bases clipped from V and 5 bases from J, the junction kept 9 bases outside the gene matches. The CDR3 nucleotides are TGTGCCAGCGAAGGGGACAGTTCGGACGAGCAGTACTTC. This codes for CASEGDSSDEQYF.

This CDR3 reads CASSQQGITGELFF. As DNA, the CDR3 is TGTGCCAGCAGCCAACAGGGAATCACCGGGGAGCTGTTTTTT. The chain recombines TRBV6-5 with TRBJ2-2, with D maybe TRBD1 (6 bases). Germline CDR1 is MNHEY and CDR2 is SVGAGI. This CDR3 has 14 residues. Trimming removed 6 bases from V and 4 bases from J, with 12 bases in between.

The chain joins TRBV23-1 to TRBJ1-4; D not certain. TRBV23-1 qualifies as an ORF whose function is uncertain. Trimming left V 10 bases short and J 6 bases short, with 21 bases between. This CDR3 contains 15 residues. Written as DNA, the CDR3 is TGCGCCACCCCTTACCCCCTAACCCATTATGAAAAACTGTTTTTT. It is translated as CATPYPLTHYEKLFF.

The chain combines TRBV23-1 with TRBJ1-5, with TRBD1 matching 7 bases. TRBV23-1 is an ORF, and what it does is uncertain. The CDR3 runs to 18 residues. Trimming at V came to 0 bases and at J to 10 bases, leaving 18 bases not matched to a gene. CDR3 sequence: CASSQSVLGQDEVCPQHF. The CDR3 region has the DNA TGCGCCAGCAGTCAATCAGTACTTGGACAGGACGAGGTATGTCCCCAGCATTTT.

The chain has TRBV19 and TRBJ1-1; tentative D call: TRBD1 (5 bases). V lost 6 bases, J lost 4 bases, and 12 bases lay in between. CDR3 size: 13 residues. Looked up from germline, CDR1 is LNHDA and CDR2 is SQIVND (reference sequence). CDR3 region: CASRSAGGTEAFF. The CDR3 region has the DNA TGTGCCAGTAGGTCTGCCGGGGGCACTGAAGCTTTCTTT.

The chain has TRBV5-1 and TRBJ1-4, with 9 positions matching TRBD1. The CDR3 is 14 residues long. Germline CDR1 SGHRS, CDR2 YFSETQ. J lost 7 bases, V lost 4 bases, and 5 bases had no gene match. The CDR3 coding sequence is TGCGCCAGCAGCCGGACAGGGGCTGTTGAAAAACTGTTTTTT. It specifies CASSRTGAVEKLFF.

This chain uses TRBV1 with TRBJ2-3; the DNA was not compared with TRBD2, the D call given in the table. TRBV1 is shown as a pseudogene. The CDR3 length is 18 residues. CDR3 DNA: TGCACCAGCAGCCAATTATCGGGGGGGCGGGATACCACAGATACGCAGTATTTT. As protein: CTSSQLSGGRDTTDTQYF.

The chain couples TRBV9 to TRBJ2-2; tentatively, D is TRBD1 (6 bases). Trimming removed 3 bases from V and 4 bases from J, with 22 bases in between. This CDR3 region has 18 residues. The germline V gene has CDR1 SGDLS and CDR2 YYNGEE. Here the CDR3 DNA reads TGTGCCAGCAGCGCCTCAGGGACAAGTAATACTGCCACCGGGGAGCTGTTTTTT. This sequence encodes CASSASGTSNTATGELFF.